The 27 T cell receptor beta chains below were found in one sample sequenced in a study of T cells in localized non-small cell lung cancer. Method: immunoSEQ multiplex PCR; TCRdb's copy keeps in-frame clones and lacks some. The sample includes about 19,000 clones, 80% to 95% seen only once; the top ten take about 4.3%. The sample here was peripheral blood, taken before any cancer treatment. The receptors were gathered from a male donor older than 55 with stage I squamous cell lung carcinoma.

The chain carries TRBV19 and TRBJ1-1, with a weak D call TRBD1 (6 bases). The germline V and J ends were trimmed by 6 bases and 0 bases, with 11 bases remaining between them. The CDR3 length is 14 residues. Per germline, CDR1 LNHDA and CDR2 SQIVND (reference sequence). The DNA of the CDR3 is TGTGCCAGTAGCCTACAGGGAATGAACACTGAAGCTTTCTTT. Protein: CASSLQGMNTEAFF.

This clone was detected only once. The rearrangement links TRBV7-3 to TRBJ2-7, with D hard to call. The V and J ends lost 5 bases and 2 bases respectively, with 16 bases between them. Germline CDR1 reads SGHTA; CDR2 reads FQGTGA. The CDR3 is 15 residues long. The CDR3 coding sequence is TGTGCCAGCAGCCCCTCGGCAGGAATTCCCTACGAGCAGTACTTC. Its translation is CASSPSAGIPYEQYF.

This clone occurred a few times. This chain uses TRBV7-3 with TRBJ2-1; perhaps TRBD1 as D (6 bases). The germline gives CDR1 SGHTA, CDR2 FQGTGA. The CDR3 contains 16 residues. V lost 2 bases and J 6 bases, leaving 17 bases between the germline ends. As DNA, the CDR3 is TGTGCCAGCAGCTTACTTGCGACAGGAAGGTTCAATGAGCAGTTCTTC. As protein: CASSLLATGRFNEQFF. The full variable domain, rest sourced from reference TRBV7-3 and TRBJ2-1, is GAGVSQTPSNKVTEKGKYVELRCDPISGHTALYWYRQSLGQGPEFLIYFQGTGAADDSGLPNDRFFAVRPEGSVSTLKIQRTERGDSAVYLCASSLLATGRFNEQFFGPGTRLTVL.

In DNA, the CDR3 is TGTGCCAGCAGTTTGCGCCCTTACGAGCAGTACTTC. Protein: CASSLRPYEQYF. This chain joins TRBV28 and TRBJ2-7; D is unclear. CDR3 size: 12 residues. Trimming cost V 3 bases and J 4 bases, with 7 bases left between them. Germline V gene data show CDR1 as MDHEN and CDR2 as SYDVKM.

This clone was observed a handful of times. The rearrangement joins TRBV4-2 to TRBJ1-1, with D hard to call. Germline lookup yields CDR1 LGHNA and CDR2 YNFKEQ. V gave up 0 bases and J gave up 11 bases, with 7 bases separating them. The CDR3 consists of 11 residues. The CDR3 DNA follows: TGTGCCAGCAGCCAAGAATATCGGGCTTTCTTT. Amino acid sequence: CASSQEYRAFF.

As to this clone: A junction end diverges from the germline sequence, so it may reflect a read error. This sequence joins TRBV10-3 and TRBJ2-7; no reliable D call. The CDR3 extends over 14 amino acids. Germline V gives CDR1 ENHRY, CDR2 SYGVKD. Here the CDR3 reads CAISESVSSHEQYF. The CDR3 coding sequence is TGTGCCATCAGTGAGTCGGTGAGCTCCCACGAGCAGTACTTC.

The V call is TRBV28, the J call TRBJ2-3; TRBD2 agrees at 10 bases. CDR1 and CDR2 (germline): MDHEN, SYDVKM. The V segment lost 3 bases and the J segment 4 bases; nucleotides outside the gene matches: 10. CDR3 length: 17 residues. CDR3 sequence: CASSLGLAGARADTQYF. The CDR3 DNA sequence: TGTGCCAGCAGTTTGGGGCTAGCGGGAGCTAGGGCAGATACGCAGTATTTT.

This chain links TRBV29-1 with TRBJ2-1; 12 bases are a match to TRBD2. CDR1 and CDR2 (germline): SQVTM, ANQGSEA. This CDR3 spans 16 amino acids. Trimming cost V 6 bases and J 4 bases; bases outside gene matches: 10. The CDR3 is CSVARTGTSGYNEQFF. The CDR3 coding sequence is TGCAGCGTCGCCCGTACCGGGACTAGCGGGTACAATGAGCAGTTCTTC.

The CDR3, as DNA: TGTGCCAGCAGCGTCGGGACAGGGCTAGGGGGAAACACCATATATTTT. This translates into CASSVGTGLGGNTIYF. The chain joins TRBV9 to TRBJ1-3; 9 bases align to TRBD1. The trim removed 2 bases at V and 4 bases at J, leaving 7 bases unmatched. CDR1 and CDR2 (germline): SGDLS, YYNGEE. The CDR3 contains 16 residues.

CDR3: CAWSLGAVEKLFF. The CDR3 DNA follows: TGTGCCTGGAGTTTGGGGGCAGTTGAAAAACTGTTTTTT. The rearrangement uses TRBV30 and TRBJ1-4; D is perhaps TRBD1 (6 bases). Trimming shortened V by 2 bases and J by 7 bases, and 11 bases separated the two germline ends. This CDR3 has 13 amino acids. Looked up from germline, CDR1 is GTSNPN and CDR2 is SVGIG (reference sequence).

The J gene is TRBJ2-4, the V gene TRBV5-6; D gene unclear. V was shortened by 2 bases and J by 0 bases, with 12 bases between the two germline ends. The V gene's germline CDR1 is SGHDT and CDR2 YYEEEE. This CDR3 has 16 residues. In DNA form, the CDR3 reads TGTGCCAGCAGCTTCAGGCAGGTAATAGCCAAAAACATTCAGTACTTC. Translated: CASSFRQVIAKNIQYF. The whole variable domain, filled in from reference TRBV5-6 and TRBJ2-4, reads DAGVTQSPTHLIKTRGQQVTLRCSPKSGHDTVSWYQQALGQGPQFIFQYYEEEERQRGNFPDRFSGHQFPNYSSELNVNALLLGDSALYLCASSFRQVIAKNIQYFGAGTRLSVL.

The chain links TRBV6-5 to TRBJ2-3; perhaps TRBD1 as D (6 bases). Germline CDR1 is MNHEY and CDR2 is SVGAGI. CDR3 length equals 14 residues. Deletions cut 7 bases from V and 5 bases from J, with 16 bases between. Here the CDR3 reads CASNRDTPRDTQYF. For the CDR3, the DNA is TGTGCCAGCAACCGGGACACCCCGAGAGATACGCAGTATTTT.

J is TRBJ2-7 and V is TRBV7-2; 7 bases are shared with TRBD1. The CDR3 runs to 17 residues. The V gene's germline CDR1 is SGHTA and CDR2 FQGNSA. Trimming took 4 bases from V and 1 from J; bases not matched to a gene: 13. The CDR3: CASSSHWDSGLSYEQYF. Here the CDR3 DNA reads TGTGCCAGCAGCTCCCATTGGGACAGCGGCCTGTCCTACGAGCAGTACTTC. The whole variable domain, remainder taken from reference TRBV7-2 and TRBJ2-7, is GAGVSQSPSNKVTEKGKDVELRCDPISGHTALYWYRQSLGQGLEFLIYFQGNSAPDKSGLPSDRFSAERTGGSVSTLTIQRTQQEDSAVYLCASSSHWDSGLSYEQYFGPGTRLTVT.

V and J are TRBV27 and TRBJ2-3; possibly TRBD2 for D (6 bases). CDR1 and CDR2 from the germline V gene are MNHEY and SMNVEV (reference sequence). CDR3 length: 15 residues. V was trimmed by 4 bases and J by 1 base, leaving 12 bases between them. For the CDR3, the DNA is TGTGCCAGCAGTTCAATATCGGGGGGCACAGATACGCAGTATTTT. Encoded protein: CASSSISGGTDTQYF.

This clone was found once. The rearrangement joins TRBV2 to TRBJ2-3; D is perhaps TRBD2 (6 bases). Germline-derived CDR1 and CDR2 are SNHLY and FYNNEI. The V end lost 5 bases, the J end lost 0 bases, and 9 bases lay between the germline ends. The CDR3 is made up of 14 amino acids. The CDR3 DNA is TGTGCCAGCAGTCGGGGACTGAGCACAGATACGCAGTATTTT. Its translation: CASSRGLSTDTQYF.

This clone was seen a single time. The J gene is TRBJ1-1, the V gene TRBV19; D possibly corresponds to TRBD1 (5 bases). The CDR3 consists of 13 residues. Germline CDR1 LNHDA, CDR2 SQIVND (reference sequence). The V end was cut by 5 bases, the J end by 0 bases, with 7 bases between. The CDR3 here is CASSGALNTEAFF. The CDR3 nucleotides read TGTGCCAGTAGTGGGGCGTTGAACACTGAAGCTTTCTTT. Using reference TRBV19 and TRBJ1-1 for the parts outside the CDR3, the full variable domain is DGGITQSPKYLFRKEGQNVTLSCEQNLNHDAMYWYRQDPGQGLRLIYYSQIVNDFQKGDIAEGYSVSREKKESFPLTVTSAQKNPTAFYLCASSGALNTEAFFGQGTRLTVV.

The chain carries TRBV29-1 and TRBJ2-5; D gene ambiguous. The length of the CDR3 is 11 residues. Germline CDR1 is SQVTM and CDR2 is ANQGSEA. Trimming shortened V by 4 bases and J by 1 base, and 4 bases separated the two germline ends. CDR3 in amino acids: CSVGTQETQYF. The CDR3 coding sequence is TGCAGCGTTGGGACCCAAGAGACCCAGTACTTC. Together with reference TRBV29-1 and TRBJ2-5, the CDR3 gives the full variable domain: SAVISQKPSRDICQRGTSLTIQCQVDSQVTMMFWYRQQPGQSLTLIATANQGSEATYESGFVIDKFPISRPNLTFSTLTVSNMSPEDSSIYLCSVGTQETQYFGPGTRLLVL.

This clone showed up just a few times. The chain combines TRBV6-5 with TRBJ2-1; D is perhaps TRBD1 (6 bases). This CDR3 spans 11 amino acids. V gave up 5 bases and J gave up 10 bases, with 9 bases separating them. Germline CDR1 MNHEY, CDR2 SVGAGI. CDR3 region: CASSQGPEQFF. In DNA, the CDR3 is TGTGCCAGCAGTCAGGGGCCGGAGCAGTTCTTC.

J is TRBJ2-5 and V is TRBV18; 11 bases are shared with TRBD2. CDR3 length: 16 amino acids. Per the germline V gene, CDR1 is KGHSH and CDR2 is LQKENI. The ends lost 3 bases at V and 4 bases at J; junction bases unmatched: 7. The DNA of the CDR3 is TGTGCCAGCTCACCTCGGACCGGGACTAGCGGAGAGACCCAGTACTTC. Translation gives CASSPRTGTSGETQYF.

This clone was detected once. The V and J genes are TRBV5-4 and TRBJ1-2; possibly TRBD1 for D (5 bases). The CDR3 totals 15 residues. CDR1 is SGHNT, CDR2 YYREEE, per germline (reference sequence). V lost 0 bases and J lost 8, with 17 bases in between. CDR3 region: CASSLGTEGLGGYTF. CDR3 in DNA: TGTGCCAGCAGCTTGGGGACCGAGGGGCTGGGAGGCTACACCTTC.

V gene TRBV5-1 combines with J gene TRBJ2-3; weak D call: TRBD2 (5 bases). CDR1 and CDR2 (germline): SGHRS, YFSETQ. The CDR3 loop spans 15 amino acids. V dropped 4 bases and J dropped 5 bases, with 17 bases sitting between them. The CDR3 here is CASSVGLGAGDTQYF. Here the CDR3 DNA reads TGCGCCAGCAGCGTCGGACTGGGTGCCGGAGATACGCAGTATTTT.

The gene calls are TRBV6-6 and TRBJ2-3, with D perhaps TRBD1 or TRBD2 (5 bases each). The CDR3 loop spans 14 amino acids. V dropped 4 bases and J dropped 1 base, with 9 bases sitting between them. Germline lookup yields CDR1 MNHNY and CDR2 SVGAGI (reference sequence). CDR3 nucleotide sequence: TGTGCCAGCAGTTGGGGACCACGCACAGATACGCAGTATTTT. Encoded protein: CASSWGPRTDTQYF.

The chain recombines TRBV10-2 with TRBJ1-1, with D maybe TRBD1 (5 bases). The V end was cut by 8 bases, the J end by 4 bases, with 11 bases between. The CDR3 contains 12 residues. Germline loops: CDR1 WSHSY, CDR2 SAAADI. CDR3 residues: CASCSGSTEAFF. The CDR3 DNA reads TGCGCCAGCTGTTCAGGGAGCACTGAAGCTTTCTTT.

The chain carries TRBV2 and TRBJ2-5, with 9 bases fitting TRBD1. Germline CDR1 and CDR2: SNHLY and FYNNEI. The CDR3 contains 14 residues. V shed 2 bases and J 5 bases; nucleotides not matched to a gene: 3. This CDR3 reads CASSELGQGETQYF. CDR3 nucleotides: TGTGCCAGCAGTGAATTAGGACAGGGGGAGACCCAGTACTTC.

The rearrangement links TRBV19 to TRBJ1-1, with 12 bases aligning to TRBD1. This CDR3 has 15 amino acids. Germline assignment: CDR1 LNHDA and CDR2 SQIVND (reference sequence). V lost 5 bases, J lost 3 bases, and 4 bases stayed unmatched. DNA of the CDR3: TGTGCCAGTAGTTCGGGACAGGGGGCGTACACTGAAGCTTTCTTT. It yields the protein CASSSGQGAYTEAFF.

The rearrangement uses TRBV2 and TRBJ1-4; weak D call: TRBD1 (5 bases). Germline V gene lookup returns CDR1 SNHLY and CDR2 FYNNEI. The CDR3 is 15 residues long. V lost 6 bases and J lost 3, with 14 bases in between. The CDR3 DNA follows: TGTGCCAGCAGAATAACCGGGGCCCCTAATGAAAAACTGTTTTTT. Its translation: CASRITGAPNEKLFF.

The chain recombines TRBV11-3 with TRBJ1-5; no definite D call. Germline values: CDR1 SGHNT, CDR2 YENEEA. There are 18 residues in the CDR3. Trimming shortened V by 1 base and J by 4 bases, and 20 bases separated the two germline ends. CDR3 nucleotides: TGTGCCAGCAGCTTAGTGATGGCGAAGGGCCTTCCTAATCAGCCCCAGCATTTT. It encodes CASSLVMAKGLPNQPQHF.